These 29 T cell receptor beta chains originate from one sample sequenced in a study of CD8+CD57+ T cells in acquired aplastic anemia. Patients chosen for sequencing had shown CD8+CD57+ cell expansion by flow cytometry. TCR beta VDJ and CDR3 were profiled, and genomic DNA was the template. MiXCR, run by TCRdb on the reads, gives a single entry per CDR3 protein. In the table there are some 160,000 distinct CDR3 sequences, 45% to 50% of which are singletons. The sample consisted of sorted CD4+, CD8+, or CD8+CD57+ T cells (not recorded which) from PBMCs. These receptor sequences come from a human donor with aplastic anemia.

The V and J genes are TRBV10-3 and TRBJ2-2; TRBD1 might be the D (8 bases). Trimming cost V 2 bases and J 9 bases, with 25 bases left between them. The CDR3 spans 18 residues. Germline-derived CDR1 and CDR2 are ENHRY and SYGVKD. CDR3 residues: CAISETLTGEGWTRELFF. CDR3 nucleotide sequence: TGTGCCATCAGTGAGACCTTGACAGGGGAGGGTTGGACCAGGGAGCTGTTTTTT.

This chain joins TRBV6-4 and TRBJ2-2, with a tentative D call TRBD2 (6 bases). This CDR3 is 14 amino acids long. V was pared by 11 bases and J by 2 bases, with 15 bases between. Germline V gene sequence: CDR1 MRHNA, CDR2 SNTAGT. The CDR3 DNA reads as TGTGCCCCCCCTCGGGGGACCAACACCGGGGAGCTGTTTTTT. Encoded protein: CAPPRGTNTGELFF.

This clonotype was observed many times. The V and J genes are TRBV24-1 and TRBJ2-3, with 7 positions matching TRBD1. CDR3 length: 14 residues. CDR1 KGHDR and CDR2 SFDVKD come from the germline V gene. J was trimmed by 4 bases and V by 6 bases; bases with no gene match: 6. The CDR3 bases are TGTGCCACCAGTAGGGTAGGGGGCCCAGATACGCAGTATTTT. Its translation is CATSRVGGPDTQYF.

The chain employs TRBV30 and TRBJ2-5; D is undetermined. The CDR3 has 15 amino acids. The germline V and J ends were trimmed by 0 bases and 4 bases, with 15 bases remaining between them. Per germline, CDR1 GTSNPN and CDR2 SVGIG (reference sequence). The CDR3 loop reads CAWSVLGLNPETQYF. In DNA form, the CDR3 reads TGTGCCTGGAGTGTACTCGGATTAAACCCAGAGACCCAGTACTTC.

This clonotype was detected ten times or more. The chain carries TRBV4-2 and TRBJ2-7; 9 bases fit TRBD1. Germline CDR1 and CDR2: LGHNA and YNFKEQ. With V trimmed by 1 base and J by 3 bases, 13 bases remained unmatched. The CDR3 contains 18 residues. The CDR3 sequence is CASSQGTDRDRVVYEQYF. The DNA of the CDR3 is TGTGCCAGCAGCCAAGGGACCGACCGGGACAGGGTAGTCTACGAGCAGTACTTC.

At least ten counts were recorded for this clonotype. The V call is TRBV13, the J call TRBJ2-3; 10 bases are a match to TRBD1. The V gene's germline CDR1 is PRHDT and CDR2 FYEKMQ (reference sequence). V was clipped by 9 bases and J by 1 base; unmatched bases: 19. This CDR3 has 19 residues. The CDR3 bases are TGTGCCAGTACCACGGCCGGTGACAGGGGGCAAGTGGGCACAGATACGCAGTATTTT. Amino acid sequence: CASTTAGDRGQVGTDTQYF.

The V gene is TRBV2, the J gene TRBJ2-7, with D unclear. With 5 bases removed from V and 5 bases from J, the gap between germline ends came to 16 bases. Germline V gives CDR1 SNHLY, CDR2 FYNNEI. The CDR3 has 14 amino acids. CDR3 coding DNA: TGTGCCAGCAGTTTTTCCCGGGCCCTGAACGAGCAGTACTTC. This gives the protein CASSFSRALNEQYF.

CDR3 in amino acids: CASRLGTQETQYF. In DNA, the CDR3 is TGTGCCAGCAGACTCGGGACTCAAGAGACCCAGTACTTC. V gene TRBV7-9 combines with J gene TRBJ2-5, with D perhaps matching TRBD2 (6 bases). Per the germline V gene, CDR1 is SEHNR and CDR2 is FQNEAQ (reference sequence). The length of the CDR3 is 13 residues. With 6 bases removed from V and 2 bases from J, the gap between germline ends came to 10 bases.

This clonotype was detected a few times. The chain carries TRBV6-2 or TRBV6-3 and TRBJ2-4; 11 positions agree with TRBD2. Germline-derived CDR1 and CDR2 are MNHEY and SVGEGT. The CDR3 is made up of 16 amino acids. V dropped 0 bases and J dropped 9; count of bases not matched to a gene: 7. The CDR3 region has the DNA TGTGCCAGCAGTTACTCGTTAGCGGGAGGGGCGGCCATTCAGTACTTC. It encodes CASSYSLAGGAAIQYF.

Only one count was recorded for this clonotype. V is TRBV2 and J is TRBJ2-3; no firm D call. Per germline, CDR1 SNHLY and CDR2 FYNNEI. V was cut by 5 bases and J by 4 bases, with 25 bases left in between. This CDR3 spans 18 amino acids. CDR3 sequence: CASSHRTGGGMFADTQYF. CDR3 in DNA: TGTGCCAGCAGTCACCGGACGGGCGGCGGTATGTTCGCAGATACGCAGTATTTT.

This clonotype was detected many times. The J gene is TRBJ2-7, the V gene TRBV11-3, with D uncertain. V shed 4 bases and J shed 4 bases, with 11 bases lying between them. Germline V gene lookup returns CDR1 SGHNT and CDR2 YENEEA. This CDR3 region has 13 residues. CDR3 amino acids: CASSSEIGYEQYF. The DNA of the CDR3 is TGTGCCAGCAGCTCGGAAATCGGATACGAGCAGTACTTC.

With regard to this clonotype: One end of the junction is discordant with germline, which a read error may explain. The chain links TRBV24-1 to TRBJ1-1, with no clear D. The germline gives CDR1 KGHDR, CDR2 SFDVKD. CDR3 size: 13 residues. The CDR3: CATSDFGMAEASF. In DNA form, the CDR3 reads TGTGCCACCAGTGATTTCGGAATGGCTGAAGCTTCCTTT.

V usage is TRBV7-8 and J usage is TRBJ2-7; 8 positions match TRBD2. The CDR3 has 13 amino acids. J was trimmed by 7 bases and V by 7 bases; bases with no gene match: 9. Germline assignment: CDR1 SGHVS and CDR2 FQNEAQ. This CDR3 is CASIPAGDGEQYF. The DNA of the CDR3 is TGTGCCAGCATTCCAGCGGGAGACGGGGAGCAGTACTTC.

This chain joins TRBV2 and TRBJ1-5; possibly TRBD1 for D (6 bases). This CDR3 has 14 residues. The V end lost 3 bases, the J end lost 5 bases, and 11 bases lay between the germline ends. Germline V gives CDR1 SNHLY, CDR2 FYNNEI. CDR3 sequence (DNA): TGTGCCAGCAGTGACGGCAGGGGCCATCAGCCCCAGCATTTT. It is translated as CASSDGRGHQPQHF.

This clonotype appeared once. This could be a read error, since a much larger clone is one nucleotide away. The chain is built from TRBV5-6 and TRBJ1-2; a weak D match, TRBD1 (6 bases). The CDR3 length is 15 residues. V gave up 4 bases and J gave up 2 bases, with 15 bases separating them. Germline V gives CDR1 SGHDT, CDR2 YYEEEE. Here the CDR3 DNA reads TGTGCCAGCAGCCCGGGGGACATAGCAAACTATGGCTACACCTTC. It is translated as CASSPGDIANYGYTF.

This clonotype showed up many times. This chain joins TRBV11-2 and TRBJ2-3; TRBD2 matches at 11 bases. CDR3 length: 14 amino acids. V was clipped by 6 bases and J by 5 bases; unmatched bases: 4. Germline-derived CDR1 and CDR2 are SGHAT and FQNNGV. The CDR3, as DNA: TGTGCCAGCAGTCCTGGACTAGCGGGAGATACGCAGTATTTT. Translated, it gives CASSPGLAGDTQYF.

V gene TRBV29-1 combines with J gene TRBJ1-1, with TRBD1 matching 7 bases. V lost 4 bases to trimming and J lost 7 bases; unmatched junction nucleotides: 6. CDR3 size: 12 residues. In germline, CDR1 is SQVTM, CDR2 ANQGSEA. The DNA for the CDR3 is TGCAGCGTTGGTTGGGCAGGGGGTGAAGCTTTCTTT. It encodes CSVGWAGGEAFF.

This clonotype was detected only a few times. The CDR3 region has the DNA TGTGCCACCTCCGCTCAACAGGGACTAGGCGAGCAGTACTTC. It is translated as CATSAQQGLGEQYF. The V and J genes are TRBV19 and TRBJ2-7; 8 bases align to TRBD2. Germline V gives CDR1 LNHDA, CDR2 SQIVND (reference sequence). The trim removed 10 bases at V and 6 bases at J, leaving 14 bases unmatched. The CDR3 is made up of 14 amino acids.

This chain joins TRBV20-1 and TRBJ1-6; D unresolved. Germline CDR1 is DFQATT and CDR2 is SNEGSKA (reference sequence). The CDR3 runs to 13 residues. The V end lost 1 base, the J end lost 7 bases, and 8 bases lay between the germline ends. CDR3 loop: CSARGMENSPLHF. The CDR3 DNA reads as TGCAGTGCTAGAGGGATGGAGAATTCACCCCTCCACTTT.

This clonotype was recorded once. This chain links TRBV9 with TRBJ2-7; weak D call: TRBD1 (6 bases). CDR3 length equals 12 residues. Germline loops: CDR1 SGDLS, CDR2 YYNGEE. The CDR3 coding sequence is TGTGCTAGAGATATCAGGGGCTACGAGCAGTACTTC. Amino acids: CARDIRGYEQYF.

The chain is built from TRBV7-9 and TRBJ1-1, with D possibly matching TRBD1 (6 bases). The CDR3 sequence is 14 residues long. CDR1 is SEHNR, CDR2 FQNEAQ, per germline (reference sequence). The V end lost 5 bases, the J end lost 13 bases, and 23 bases lay between the germline ends. The CDR3: CASSLGSDLKGVFF. The CDR3 DNA sequence: TGTGCCAGCAGCCTGGGTTCGGATCTAAAGGGGGTTTTCTTT.

The chain joins TRBV27 to TRBJ2-3; D is undetermined. CDR3 length: 14 amino acids. The germline gives CDR1 MNHEY, CDR2 SMNVEV (reference sequence). V lost 6 bases to trimming and J lost 5 bases, with 15 bases between them. DNA for the CDR3: TGTGCCAGCAGCCCTCTTATACCGGGAGATACGCAGTATTTT. It specifies CASSPLIPGDTQYF.

This chain uses TRBV29-1 with TRBJ2-7; D unresolved. Germline loops: CDR1 SQVTM, CDR2 ANQGSEA. V was clipped by 4 bases and J by 4 bases, with 8 bases between them. The CDR3 has 11 residues. CDR3 loop: CSVGEGYEQYF. The CDR3 DNA reads TGCAGCGTTGGGGAAGGTTACGAGCAGTACTTC.

V gene TRBV7-9 combines with J gene TRBJ2-5, with a tentative D call TRBD1 (6 bases). Trimming took off 1 base at V and 5 bases at J, with 8 bases between the two ends. Per germline, CDR1 SEHNR and CDR2 FQNEAQ (reference sequence). The CDR3 consists of 13 residues. The chain's CDR3 is CASSLVTGETQYF. The CDR3 nucleotides are TGTGCCAGCAGCTTAGTAACAGGGGAGACCCAGTACTTC.

Of note for this clonotype: This may arise from a read error, as a much more abundant clone is one base away. Written as DNA, the CDR3 is TGCAGTGCTAGAGATGACGGGACATGGGACCATGGCTACACCTTC. Residues: CSARDDGTWDHGYTF. This chain connects TRBV20-1 to TRBJ1-2; perhaps TRBD1 as D (6 bases). In germline, CDR1 is DFQATT, CDR2 SNEGSKA (reference sequence). Trimming removed 0 bases at V and 6 bases at J, with 17 bases between. The CDR3 runs 15 residues.

The V call is TRBV10-3, the J call TRBJ2-7; TRBD1 might be the D (6 bases). Trimming left V 6 bases short and J 1 base short, with 13 bases between. This CDR3 has 14 residues. Germline V lookup: CDR1 ENHRY, CDR2 SYGVKD. CDR3 protein: CAIRAATGSYEQYF. CDR3 DNA sequence: TGTGCCATCAGAGCCGCTACAGGGTCCTACGAGCAGTACTTC.

The rearrangement uses TRBV7-7 and TRBJ2-7; 10 bases agree with TRBD2. V shed 5 bases and J 7 bases; nucleotides not matched to a gene: 11. Germline CDR1 SSHAT, CDR2 FNYEAQ (reference sequence). The length of the CDR3 is 15 residues. The CDR3 nucleotides read TGTGCCAGCAGCCCGAACCTAGCGGGAGTTGGAGAGCAGTACTTC. It codes for CASSPNLAGVGEQYF.

This clonotype has at least ten counts. This chain joins TRBV6-2 or TRBV6-3 and TRBJ2-1; 7 nucleotides match TRBD1. The CDR3 length is 14 residues. Per germline, CDR1 MNHEY and CDR2 SVGEGT. With 5 bases clipped from V and 5 bases from J, the junction kept 6 bases outside the gene matches. CDR3 region: CASSPRGQNNEQFF. Here the CDR3 DNA reads TGTGCCAGCAGTCCTAGGGGACAGAACAATGAGCAGTTCTTC.

This sequence joins TRBV7-8 and TRBJ1-2; 8 nucleotides align to TRBD1. The ends lost 6 bases at V and 8 bases at J; junction bases unmatched: 5. The CDR3 contains 12 residues. In germline, CDR1 is SGHVS, CDR2 FQNEAQ. The CDR3 DNA follows: TGTGCCAGCAGTGACAGGGGTGGAGGCTACACCTTC. This translates into CASSDRGGGYTF.